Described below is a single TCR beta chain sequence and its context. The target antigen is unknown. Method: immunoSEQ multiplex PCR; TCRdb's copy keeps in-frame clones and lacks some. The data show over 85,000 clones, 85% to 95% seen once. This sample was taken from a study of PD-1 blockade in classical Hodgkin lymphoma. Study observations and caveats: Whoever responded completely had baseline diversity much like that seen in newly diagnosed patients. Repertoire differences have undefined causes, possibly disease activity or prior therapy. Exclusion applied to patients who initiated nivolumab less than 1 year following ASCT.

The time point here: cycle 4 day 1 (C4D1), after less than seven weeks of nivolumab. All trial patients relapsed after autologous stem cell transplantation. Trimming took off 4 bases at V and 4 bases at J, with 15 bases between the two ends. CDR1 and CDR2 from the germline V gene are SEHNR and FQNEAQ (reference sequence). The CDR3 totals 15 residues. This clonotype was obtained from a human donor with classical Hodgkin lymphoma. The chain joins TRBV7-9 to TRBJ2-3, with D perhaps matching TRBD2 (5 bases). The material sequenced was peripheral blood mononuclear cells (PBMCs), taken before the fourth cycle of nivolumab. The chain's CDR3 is CASSSPGVGADTQYF. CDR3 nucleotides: TGTGCCAGCAGCTCCCCAGGTGTCGGGGCAGATACGCAGTATTTT.